The next 4 T cell receptor beta chains were all read from a single sample in a study of T cell responses to AZD1222 COVID-19 vaccine. Measured with immunoSEQ multiplex PCR; TCRdb has only the in-frame clones, and not every one. The table includes some 170,000 clones, around 93% detected once. The input for sequencing was peripheral blood, taken 28 days after the second dose of the MenACWY control vaccine. The receptors shown here come from an adult who received the MenACWY meningococcal vaccine as a control.

In its sample, this clone was seen once. The chain couples TRBV2 to TRBJ1-6; 7 bases align to TRBD1. CDR1 and CDR2 (germline): SNHLY, FYNNEI. The ends lost 3 bases at V and 2 bases at J; junction bases unmatched: 1. The CDR3 has 15 amino acids. As DNA, the CDR3 is TGTGCCAGCAGTGACAGGGGGGCCTATAATTCACCCCTCCACTTT. Translated, it gives CASSDRGAYNSPLHF.

This chain uses TRBV2 with TRBJ2-1, with TRBD2 matching 9 bases. The CDR3 is made up of 16 amino acids. From germline, CDR1 is SNHLY and CDR2 FYNNEI. The V segment lost 2 bases and the J segment 6 bases; nucleotides outside the gene matches: 8. For the CDR3, the DNA is TGTGCCAGCAGTGAACTGGGCGGGGGGGCTTTCAATGAGCAGTTCTTC. This encodes CASSELGGGAFNEQFF.

J is TRBJ2-1 and V is TRBV28, with D perhaps being TRBD1 or TRBD2 (6 bases each). This CDR3 has 17 amino acids. CDR1 is MDHEN, CDR2 SYDVKM, per germline. Trimming left V 5 bases short and J 2 bases short, with 19 bases between. CDR3 nucleotide sequence: TGTGCCAGCAGTCCGAAAGCCCCAAGGGGGGCCTACAATGAGCAGTTCTTC. Amino acid sequence: CASSPKAPRGAYNEQFF.

The chain uses TRBV28 and TRBJ1-1; 8 positions match TRBD1. CDR3 length: 14 amino acids. J gave up 4 bases and V 6 bases, and 7 bases lay outside the gene matches. Germline V gives CDR1 MDHEN, CDR2 SYDVKM. CDR3 nucleotides: TGTGCCAGCAGCCGGCCGACAGGGGCCACTGAAGCTTTCTTT. Protein product: CASSRPTGATEAFF.